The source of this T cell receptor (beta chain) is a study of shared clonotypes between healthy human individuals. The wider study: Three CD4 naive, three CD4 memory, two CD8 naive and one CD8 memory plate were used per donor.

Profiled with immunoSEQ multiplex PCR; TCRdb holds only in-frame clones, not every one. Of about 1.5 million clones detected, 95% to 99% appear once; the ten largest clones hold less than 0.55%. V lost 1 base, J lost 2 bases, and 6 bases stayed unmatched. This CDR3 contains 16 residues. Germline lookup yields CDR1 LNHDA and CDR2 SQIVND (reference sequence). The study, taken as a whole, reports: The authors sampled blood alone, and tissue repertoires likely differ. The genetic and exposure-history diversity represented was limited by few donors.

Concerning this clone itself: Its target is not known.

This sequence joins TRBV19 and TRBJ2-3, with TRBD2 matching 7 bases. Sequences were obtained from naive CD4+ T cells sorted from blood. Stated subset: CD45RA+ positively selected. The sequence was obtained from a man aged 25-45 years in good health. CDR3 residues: CASSIVSAGNTDTQYF. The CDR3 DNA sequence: TGTGCCAGTAGTATAGTTTCAGCGGGAAACACAGATACGCAGTATTTT.